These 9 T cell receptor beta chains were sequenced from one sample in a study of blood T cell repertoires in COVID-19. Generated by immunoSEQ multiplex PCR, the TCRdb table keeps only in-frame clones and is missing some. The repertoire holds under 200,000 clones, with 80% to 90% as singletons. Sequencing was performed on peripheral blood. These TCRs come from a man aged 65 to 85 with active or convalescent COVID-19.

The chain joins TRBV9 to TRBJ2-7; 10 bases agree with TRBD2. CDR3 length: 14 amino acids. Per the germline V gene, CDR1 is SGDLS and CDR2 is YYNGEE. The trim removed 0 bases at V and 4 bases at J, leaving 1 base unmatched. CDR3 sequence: CASSVASGSYEQYF. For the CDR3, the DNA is TGTGCCAGCAGCGTAGCTAGCGGGAGTTACGAGCAGTACTTC.

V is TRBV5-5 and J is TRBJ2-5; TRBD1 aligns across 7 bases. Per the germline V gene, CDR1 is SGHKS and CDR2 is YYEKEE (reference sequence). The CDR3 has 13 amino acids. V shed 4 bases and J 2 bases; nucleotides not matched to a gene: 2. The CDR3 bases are TGTGCCAGCAGCCAGACAGGGCAAGAGACCCAGTACTTC. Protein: CASSQTGQETQYF.

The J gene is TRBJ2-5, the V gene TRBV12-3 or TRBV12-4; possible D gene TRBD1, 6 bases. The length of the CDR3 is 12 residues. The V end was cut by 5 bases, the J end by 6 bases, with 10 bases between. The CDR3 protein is CASSPQGQTQYF. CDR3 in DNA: TGTGCCAGCAGTCCTCAGGGGCAGACCCAGTACTTC.

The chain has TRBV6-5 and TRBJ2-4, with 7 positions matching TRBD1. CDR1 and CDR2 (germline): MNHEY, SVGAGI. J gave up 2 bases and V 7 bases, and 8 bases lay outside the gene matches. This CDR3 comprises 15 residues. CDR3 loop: CASKGPTGSKNIQYF. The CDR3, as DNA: TGTGCCAGCAAGGGGCCGACAGGGTCCAAAAACATTCAGTACTTC.

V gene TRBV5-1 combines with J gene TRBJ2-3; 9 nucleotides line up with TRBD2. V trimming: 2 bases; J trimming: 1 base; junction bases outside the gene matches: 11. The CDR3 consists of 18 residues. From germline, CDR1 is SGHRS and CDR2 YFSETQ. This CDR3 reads CASSFSSGKRVRTDTQYF. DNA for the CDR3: TGCGCCAGCAGCTTTTCTAGCGGGAAGAGGGTCCGCACAGATACGCAGTATTTT.

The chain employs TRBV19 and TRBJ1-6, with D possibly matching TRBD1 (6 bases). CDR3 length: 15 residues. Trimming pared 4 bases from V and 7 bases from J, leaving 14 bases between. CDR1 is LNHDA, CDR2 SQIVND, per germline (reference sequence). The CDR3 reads CASSTTQGGNSPLHF. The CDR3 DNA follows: TGTGCCAGTAGTACGACACAGGGCGGGAATTCACCCCTCCACTTT.

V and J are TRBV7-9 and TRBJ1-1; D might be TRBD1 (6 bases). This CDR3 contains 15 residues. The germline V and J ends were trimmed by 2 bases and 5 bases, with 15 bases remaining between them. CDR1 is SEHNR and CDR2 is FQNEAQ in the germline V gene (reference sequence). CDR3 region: CASSLILAGDTEAFF. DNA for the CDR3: TGTGCCAGCAGCTTAATTTTGGCAGGGGATACTGAAGCTTTCTTT.

The CDR3 DNA reads TGTGCCAGCATGGGAGCGGGGGCTACCTACAATGAGCAGTTCTTC. Amino acid sequence: CASMGAGATYNEQFF. This chain joins TRBV28 and TRBJ2-1; 8 bases match TRBD2. Germline trimming cut 7 bases from V and 2 bases from J; bases unmatched to any gene: 7. The length of the CDR3 is 15 residues. The germline gives CDR1 MDHEN, CDR2 SYDVKM. The full variable domain, in which reference TRBV28 and TRBJ2-1 provide the parts outside the CDR3, is DVKVTQSSRYLVKRTGEKVFLECVQDMDHENMFWYRQDPGLGLRLIYFSYDVKMKEKGDIPEGYSVSREKKERFSLILESASTNQTSMYLCASMGAGATYNEQFFGPGTRLTVL.

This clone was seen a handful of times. The CDR3 DNA reads as TGTGCCAGCAGTCTAACGGGGGTGGGGAACACTGAAGCTTTCTTT. Its translation: CASSLTGVGNTEAFF. The chain joins TRBV6-5 to TRBJ1-1; D is perhaps TRBD1 (5 bases). In germline, CDR1 is MNHEY, CDR2 SVGAGI. Trimming took 5 bases from V and 1 from J, leaving 14 bases between them. The CDR3 is 15 residues long.